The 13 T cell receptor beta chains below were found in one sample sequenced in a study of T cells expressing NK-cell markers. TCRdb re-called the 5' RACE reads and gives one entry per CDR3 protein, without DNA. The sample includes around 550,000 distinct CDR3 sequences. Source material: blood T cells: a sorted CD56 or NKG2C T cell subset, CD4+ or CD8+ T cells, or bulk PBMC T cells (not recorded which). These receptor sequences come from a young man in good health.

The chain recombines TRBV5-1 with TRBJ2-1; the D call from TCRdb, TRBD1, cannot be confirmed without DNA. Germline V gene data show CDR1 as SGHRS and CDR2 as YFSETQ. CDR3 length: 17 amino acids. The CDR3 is CASSQLSGGAYYNEQFF.

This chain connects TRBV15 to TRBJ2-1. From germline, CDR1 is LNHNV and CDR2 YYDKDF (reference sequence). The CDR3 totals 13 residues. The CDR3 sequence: CATSRAGKNEQFF.

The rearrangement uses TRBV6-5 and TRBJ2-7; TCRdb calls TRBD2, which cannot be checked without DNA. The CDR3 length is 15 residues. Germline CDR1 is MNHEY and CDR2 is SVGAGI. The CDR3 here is CASSYGGTLRDEQYF.

This CDR3 is CASTERQGGGELFF. The V and J genes are TRBV27 and TRBJ2-2; checking the TCRdb D call of TRBD1 is not possible without DNA. The CDR3 contains 14 residues. The V gene's germline CDR1 is MNHEY and CDR2 SMNVEV (reference sequence).

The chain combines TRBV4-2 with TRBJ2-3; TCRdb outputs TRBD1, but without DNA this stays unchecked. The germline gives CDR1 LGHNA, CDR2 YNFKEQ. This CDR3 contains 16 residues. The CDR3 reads CASSQDRGTSTDTQYF.

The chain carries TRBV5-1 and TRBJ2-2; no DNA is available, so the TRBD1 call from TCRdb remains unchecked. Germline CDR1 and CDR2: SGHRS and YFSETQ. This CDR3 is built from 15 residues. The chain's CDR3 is CASRFAGARTGELFF.

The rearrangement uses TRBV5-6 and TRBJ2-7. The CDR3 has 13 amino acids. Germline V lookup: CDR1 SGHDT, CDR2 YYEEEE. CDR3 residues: CASSGGTSYEQYF.

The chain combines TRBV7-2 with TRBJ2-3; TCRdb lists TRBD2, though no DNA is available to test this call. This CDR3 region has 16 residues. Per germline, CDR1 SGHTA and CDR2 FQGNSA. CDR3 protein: CASSLAGGEGTDTQYF.

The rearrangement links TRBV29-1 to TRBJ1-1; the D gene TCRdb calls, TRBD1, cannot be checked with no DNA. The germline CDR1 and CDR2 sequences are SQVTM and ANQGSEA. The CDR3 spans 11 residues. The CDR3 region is CSAKGGTEAFF.

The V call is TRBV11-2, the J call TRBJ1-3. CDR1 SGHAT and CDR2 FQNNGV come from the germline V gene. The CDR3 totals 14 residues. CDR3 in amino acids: CASSSTRGMNTIYF.

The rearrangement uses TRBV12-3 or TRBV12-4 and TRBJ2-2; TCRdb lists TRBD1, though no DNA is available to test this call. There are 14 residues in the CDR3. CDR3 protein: CASTENPVAGELFF.

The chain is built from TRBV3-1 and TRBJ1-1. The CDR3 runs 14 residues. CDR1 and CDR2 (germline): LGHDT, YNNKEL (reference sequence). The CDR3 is CASSPLEGSAEAFF.

The chain's CDR3 is CASSPTDGGNSPLHF. J is TRBJ1-6 and V is TRBV3-1; TCRdb reports TRBD1, a call that lacks DNA to check it against. Germline CDR1 is LGHDT and CDR2 is YNNKEL (reference sequence). The length of the CDR3 is 15 residues.